Listed below are T cell receptor beta chains from one sample, sequenced in a study of blood T cell repertoires in COVID-19. The assay was immunoSEQ multiplex PCR, and TCRdb's table has in-frame clones only and misses some. Seen here are roughly 160,000 clones, around 89% observed once, and the top ten hold approximately 2.1%. Sequencing input: peripheral blood. These receptor sequences come from a man aged 45 to 65 who had recovered from COVID-19. CDR3s include the opening cysteine and the closing phenylalanine or tryptophan. The order of the fields is clone size, J gene, D gene, V gene, CDR3 DNA, CDR3 protein. The D gene is left open where the match is weak. Some rows have no size entry. The others give once, few or many, or a class for an expanded clone.

clone_size: .; j_call: TRBJ1-2; d_call: TRBD1; v_call: TRBV19; cdr3_nt: TGTGCCAGTACCACTCCGACAGGGGAAAATGGCTACACCTTC; cdr3_aa: CASTTPTGENGYTF
clone_size: .; j_call: TRBJ2-3; d_call: TRBD1; v_call: TRBV7-2; cdr3_nt: TGTGCCAGCAGCTCGGATCGGACAGGGAGCGCAGATACGCAGTATTTT; cdr3_aa: CASSSDRTGSADTQYF
clone_size: .; j_call: TRBJ2-6; d_call: .; v_call: TRBV28; cdr3_nt: TGTGCCAGCAGTCTGACAGGCTCTGGGGCCAACGTCCTGACTTTC; cdr3_aa: CASSLTGSGANVLTF
clone_size: .; j_call: TRBJ1-2; d_call: .; v_call: TRBV2; cdr3_nt: TGTGCCAGCATAAATGACCCAGGTCTAAATGGCTACACCTTC; cdr3_aa: CASINDPGLNGYTF
clone_size: .; j_call: TRBJ2-5; d_call: .; v_call: TRBV27; cdr3_nt: TGTGCCAGCAGTGGTAGCGCGGGGCAAGAGACCCAGTACTTC; cdr3_aa: CASSGSAGQETQYF
clone_size: .; j_call: TRBJ2-7; d_call: TRBD1; v_call: TRBV19; cdr3_nt: TGTGCCAGTAGTATAACATTGGGGACAGGGGGCTACGAGCAGTACTTC; cdr3_aa: CASSITLGTGGYEQYF
clone_size: .; j_call: TRBJ1-3; d_call: .; v_call: TRBV4-3; cdr3_nt: TGCGCCAGCAGCCAAGATCGGTTCAGGGCTGGAAACACCATATATTTT; cdr3_aa: CASSQDRFRAGNTIYF
clone_size: .; j_call: TRBJ1-1; d_call: .; v_call: TRBV6-1; cdr3_nt: TGTGCCAGCAGTGAGGGGGCCAACACTGAAGCTTTCTTT; cdr3_aa: CASSEGANTEAFF
clone_size: .; j_call: TRBJ1-1; d_call: TRBD1; v_call: TRBV19; cdr3_nt: TGTGCCAGTAGTGTGGACAGGGCGGGCACTGAAGCTTTCTTT; cdr3_aa: CASSVDRAGTEAFF
clone_size: .; j_call: TRBJ2-1; d_call: TRBD1; v_call: TRBV10-3; cdr3_nt: TGTGCCGCGGACAGGGAAGGACTTGGTGAGCAGTTCTTC; cdr3_aa: CAADREGLGEQFF
clone_size: .; j_call: TRBJ1-2; d_call: TRBD1; v_call: TRBV7-6; cdr3_nt: TGTGCCAGCAGCTTAGCGGGACAGGGGGAGAACTATGGCTACACCTTC; cdr3_aa: CASSLAGQGENYGYTF
clone_size: .; j_call: TRBJ1-6; d_call: TRBD1; v_call: TRBV28; cdr3_nt: TGTGCCAGCCGTTTCGACAGGGGGCGGGATAATTCACCCCTCCACTTT; cdr3_aa: CASRFDRGRDNSPLHF
clone_size: .; j_call: TRBJ1-2; d_call: .; v_call: TRBV4-3; cdr3_nt: TGCGCCAGCAGCCAAGATCTTAAGGGGTCAAACAACTATGGCTACACCTTC; cdr3_aa: CASSQDLKGSNNYGYTF
clone_size: .; j_call: TRBJ1-4; d_call: TRBD1; v_call: TRBV9; cdr3_nt: TGTGCCAGCAGCGTAGAAGGACAGGGAACTAATGAAAAACTGTTTTTT; cdr3_aa: CASSVEGQGTNEKLFF
clone_size: .; j_call: TRBJ1-3; d_call: TRBD1; v_call: TRBV5-8; cdr3_nt: TGTGCCAGCAGCTCCCTTGACAGGGGAGGAAACACCATATATTTT; cdr3_aa: CASSSLDRGGNTIYF
clone_size: .; j_call: TRBJ1-2; d_call: .; v_call: TRBV25-1; cdr3_nt: TGTGCCAGCAGGGAAACAGGGAGCGAGGATGGCTACACCTTC; cdr3_aa: CASRETGSEDGYTF
clone_size: once; j_call: TRBJ1-6; d_call: .; v_call: TRBV2; cdr3_nt: TGTGCCAGCAGTGAAAGGCAGGGCAATTCACCCCTCCACTTT; cdr3_aa: CASSERQGNSPLHF
clone_size: .; j_call: TRBJ2-5; d_call: TRBD1; v_call: TRBV28; cdr3_nt: TGTGCCAGCAGCTTGGGACAGGGTCCCGAGACCCAGTACTTC; cdr3_aa: CASSLGQGPETQYF
clone_size: .; j_call: TRBJ1-4; d_call: .; v_call: TRBV18; cdr3_nt: TGTGCCAGCTCAGCAGGGTTGAATGAAAAACTGTTTTTT; cdr3_aa: CASSAGLNEKLFF
clone_size: .; j_call: TRBJ1-3; d_call: .; v_call: TRBV18; cdr3_nt: TGTGCCAGCTCACCACGAGACGCAACGAGCGGCTCTGGAAACACCATATATTTT; cdr3_aa: CASSPRDATSGSGNTIYF
clone_size: once; j_call: TRBJ2-1; d_call: .; v_call: TRBV5-1; cdr3_nt: TGCGCCAGCAAAAAGGGGGGGACTACCTACAATGAGCAGTTCTTC; cdr3_aa: CASKKGGTTYNEQFF
clone_size: .; j_call: TRBJ2-3; d_call: TRBD2; v_call: TRBV27; cdr3_nt: TGTGCCAGCAGACTAGGGACTAGCGGGGGGGCAAGAGGTAGGACAGATACGCAGTATTTT; cdr3_aa: CASRLGTSGGARGRTDTQYF
clone_size: .; j_call: TRBJ1-5; d_call: TRBD1; v_call: TRBV19; cdr3_nt: TGTGCCAGTAGTATACGGGGACAGAATCAGCCCCAGCATTTT; cdr3_aa: CASSIRGQNQPQHF
clone_size: .; j_call: TRBJ1-5; d_call: .; v_call: TRBV9; cdr3_nt: TGTGCCAGCAGCGTAGATGGACAGTGGAATCAGCCCCAGCATTTT; cdr3_aa: CASSVDGQWNQPQHF
clone_size: .; j_call: TRBJ2-7; d_call: .; v_call: TRBV5-5; cdr3_nt: TGTGCCAGCAGCTTGGCTCAAGGGGGTATTTACGAGCAGTACTTC; cdr3_aa: CASSLAQGGIYEQYF